This T cell receptor (beta chain) was captured in a study of blood T cells in healthy people across ages. Study in general: Using template switching, researchers captured about one barcoded beta molecule for each two T cells.

Every sample gave at least 6 micrograms of total RNA when it was extracted. Findings and limits, study-wide: Per-million-T-cell TCR beta diversity fell roughly linearly with age. Compared with aged donors, long-lived donors showed fewer expanded clones, suggesting selection.

About this clonotype itself: Its specificity is unknown.

Alongside a J-beta primer mix, a sample-barcoded 5' primer served in a second PCR lasting about 7 to 11 cycles. TCRdb re-derived calls from the 5' RACE reads in MiXCR, one entry per CDR3 protein. The table lists over 950,000 distinct CDR3 sequences, 35% to 40% of them singletons. The CDR3 length is 15 residues. The V end was cut by 0 bases, the J end by 9 bases, with 14 bases between. Germline-derived CDR1 and CDR2 are LGHNA and YSLEER. The origin of this receptor is a young man in good health. The material sequenced was blood. The chain uses TRBV4-3 and TRBJ2-2; D possibly corresponds to TRBD1 (5 bases). CDR3 coding DNA: TGCGCCAGCAGCCAAGATTCTGGAAGGGGTCGGGAGCTGTTTTTT. Protein sequence: CASSQDSGRGRELFF.